What follows describes a single TCR beta chain. Its specificity is unknown. Reverse transcription of about 0.5 to 1 ug RNA used random hexamers. By means of immunoSEQ multiplex PCR, TCR beta CDR3 spanning 54 Vbeta and 13 Jbeta underwent amplification. TCRdb independently ran MiXCR on the immunoSEQ multiplex PCR reads; one entry per CDR3 protein. The sample has 170,000 or so distinct CDR3 sequences, about 94% seen once. These data come from a study of CD8 T cells in Susac syndrome. The study's findings and limits: It was acknowledged by the study that relatively few individuals were included in its TCR sequencing and HLA analysis.

In contrast to the negatively isolated CD8+ and CD4+ T cells, TEMRA cells were FACS-enriched. The origin of this receptor is a human donor with multiple sclerosis. Sequenced material: CD4+ T cells from PBMCs.

The CDR3 reads CASSLLYSYNEQFF. The CDR3 DNA reads as TGTGCCAGCAGTTTATTGTACTCCTACAATGAGCAGTTCTTC. The rearrangement links TRBV27 to TRBJ2-1; no definite D call. The CDR3 spans 14 residues. CDR1 and CDR2 (germline): MNHEY, SMNVEV (reference sequence). V lost 1 base, J lost 0 bases, and 4 bases lay in between.